Listed here are 2 T cell receptor beta chains from one sample, sequenced in a study of CD8 T cells in Susac syndrome. An amount of RNA that ranged from roughly 0.5 to 1 ug was reverse transcribed with random hexamers. TCRdb re-called the immunoSEQ multiplex PCR reads through MiXCR, storing one row per CDR3 protein. The sample yields some 60,000 distinct CDR3 sequences, more than 80% seen once. The sequenced sample was CD8+ T cells from PBMCs. These receptors originate from a human donor in good health.

The rearrangement joins TRBV2 to TRBJ2-7, with D tentatively TRBD1 (5 bases). Germline loops: CDR1 SNHLY, CDR2 FYNNEI. This CDR3 is 14 amino acids long. V was trimmed by 5 bases and J by 3 bases, leaving 14 bases between them. The CDR3 sequence: CASSPLQGIYEQYF. The CDR3 nucleotides are TGTGCCAGCAGTCCCCTCCAGGGAATCTACGAGCAGTACTTC.

The CDR3 here is CASSFLMVSTDTQYF. CDR3 in DNA: TGCGCCAGCAGCTTTCTGATGGTCAGCACAGATACGCAGTATTTT. The V and J genes are TRBV5-1 and TRBJ2-3; D is unclear. Trimming shortened V by 2 bases and J by 0 bases, and 10 bases separated the two germline ends. The CDR3 length is 15 residues. Germline CDR1 reads SGHRS; CDR2 reads YFSETQ.